The 11 T cell receptor beta chains listed next were all sequenced from one sample in a study of cytomegalovirus exposure and HLA in healthy donors. Data came from immunoSEQ multiplex PCR; TCRdb stores just in-frame clones and leaves some out. The sample consists of 350,000 or so clones, roughly 89% of them appearing once. Sequencing was done on a sample of PBMCs. These receptors were taken from a woman younger than 35 in good health and CMV-seronegative.

This clone has only one observation. V and J are TRBV27 and TRBJ2-7, with 7 nucleotides matching TRBD2. This CDR3 is built from 14 residues. The germline V gene encodes CDR1 MNHEY and CDR2 SMNVEV (reference sequence). After removal of 6 bases from V and 6 bases from J, the junction contained 11 bases not matched to a gene. The CDR3 sequence: CASSVDVIAGEQYF. CDR3 sequence (DNA): TGTGCCAGCAGCGTAGACGTAATAGCGGGCGAGCAGTACTTC.

The gene calls are TRBV2 and TRBJ2-7; D possibly corresponds to TRBD1 (6 bases). The length of the CDR3 is 12 residues. Germline CDR1 SNHLY, CDR2 FYNNEI. Trimming took 4 bases from V and 4 from J, leaving 8 bases between them. For the CDR3, the DNA is TGTGCCAGCAGTGGACAGGAGTACGAGCAGTACTTC. Encoded protein: CASSGQEYEQYF.

This clone was detected only a few times. The CDR3 protein is CASGTYGNTIYF. The CDR3 DNA reads as TGTGCCAGCGGGACTTATGGAAACACCATATATTTT. The chain uses TRBV2 and TRBJ1-3, with TRBD1 as a possible D gene (5 bases). CDR1 is SNHLY, CDR2 FYNNEI, per germline. This CDR3 is built from 12 residues. Trimming took off 8 bases at V and 3 bases at J, with 8 bases between the two ends.

This chain connects TRBV7-2 to TRBJ2-2; the match to TRBD2 covers 8 bases. V trimming: 9 bases; J trimming: 8 bases; junction bases outside the gene matches: 11. There are 14 residues in the CDR3. Germline CDR1 is SGHTA and CDR2 is FQGNSA. The CDR3 sequence: CASYLLSGAGELFF. The CDR3 bases are TGTGCCAGTTACTTACTTAGCGGGGCGGGGGAGCTGTTTTTT.

The J gene is TRBJ2-7, the V gene TRBV6-6, with no clear D. V was trimmed by 0 bases and J by 2 bases, leaving 11 bases between them. The CDR3 has 15 amino acids. Germline CDR1 is MNHNY and CDR2 is SVGAGI (reference sequence). For the CDR3, the DNA is TGTGCCAGCAGTTACTCGTATTTGAGAACCTACGAGCAGTACTTC. Amino acid sequence: CASSYSYLRTYEQYF.

The chain combines TRBV27 with TRBJ2-1; 9 bases align to TRBD2. V lost 3 bases to trimming and J lost 8 bases; unmatched junction nucleotides: 14. Germline loops: CDR1 MNHEY, CDR2 SMNVEV (reference sequence). This CDR3 spans 17 amino acids. This chain's CDR3 is CASSLWVAGAAGDEQFF. In DNA, the CDR3 is TGTGCCAGCAGTTTGTGGGTAGCGGGGGCTGCGGGGGATGAGCAGTTCTTC.

The chain uses TRBV5-1 and TRBJ2-7; TRBD2 matches at 7 bases. The CDR3 runs 15 residues. CDR1 and CDR2 (germline): SGHRS, YFSETQ. V lost 0 bases to trimming and J lost 2 bases; unmatched junction nucleotides: 5. DNA for the CDR3: TGCGCCAGCAGCTTGGTTACGGGGGGAACCTACGAGCAGTACTTC. Translating it yields CASSLVTGGTYEQYF.

The V gene is TRBV5-1, the J gene TRBJ1-2; D is possibly TRBD1 (6 bases). V was trimmed by 4 bases and J by 7 bases, leaving 17 bases between them. Germline loops: CDR1 SGHRS, CDR2 YFSETQ. The CDR3 runs 14 residues. The CDR3 is CASSPMVAGAGYTF. Written as DNA, the CDR3 is TGCGCCAGCAGCCCAATGGTGGCAGGGGCTGGCTACACCTTC.

The V gene is TRBV5-1, the J gene TRBJ2-2; the D is unclear. The CDR3 is 14 amino acids. Between the trimmed V and J ends, which lost 3 bases and 6 bases, there was a span of 12 bases. Germline CDR1 and CDR2: SGHRS and YFSETQ. In DNA, the CDR3 is TGCGCCAGCAGCTCCGGCGGATCCGCCGGGGAGCTGTTTTTT. Protein product: CASSSGGSAGELFF. Filled out from reference TRBV5-1 and TRBJ2-2, the complete variable domain reads KAGVTQTPRYLIKTRGQQVTLSCSPISGHRSVSWYQQTPGQGLQFLFEYFSETQRNKGNFPGRFSGRQFSNSRSEMNVSTLELGDSALYLCASSSGGSAGELFFGEGSRLTVL.

The chain carries TRBV4-1 and TRBJ2-1; 10 positions agree with TRBD2. This CDR3 region has 13 residues. Germline lookup yields CDR1 MGHRA and CDR2 YSYEKL. V dropped 6 bases and J dropped 8; count of bases not matched to a gene: 4. This CDR3 is CASRQTSGDEQFF. CDR3 nucleotides: TGCGCCAGCAGACAAACTAGCGGGGATGAGCAGTTCTTC.

J is TRBJ2-5 and V is TRBV4-1; D may be TRBD1 (6 bases). The germline gives CDR1 MGHRA, CDR2 YSYEKL. CDR3 length: 17 residues. Trimming shortened V by 2 bases and J by 2 bases, and 18 bases separated the two germline ends. CDR3 DNA sequence: TGCGCCAGCAGCCAACTAAAGACAGGAGCCTTACAAGAGACCCAGTACTTC. It codes for CASSQLKTGALQETQYF.